This T cell receptor beta chain was sequenced for a study of shared clonotypes between healthy human individuals. Study-level information: Each donor had three CD4 naive, three CD4 memory, two CD8 naive and one CD8 memory plate.

Sequencing was performed with immunoSEQ multiplex PCR; in TCRdb, only in-frame clones are kept and a portion is missing. Of millions of clones listed, around 94% are singletons. The CDR3 covers 18 residues. From germline, CDR1 is SGDLS and CDR2 YYNGEE. Losses at the gene ends were 0 bases for V and 0 bases for J; bases not matched to a gene: 6. The receptor's source is a man between 18 and 35 years old in good health. Sequencing was performed on naive CD4+ T cells sorted from blood. Sample subset: CD45RA+ positively selected. The V and J genes are TRBV9 and TRBJ1-3, with 10 positions matching TRBD1. Written as DNA, the CDR3 is TGTGCCAGCAGCGTAGACCCGGGGACAGGGGTCTCTGGAAACACCATATATTTT. The encoded protein is CASSVDPGTGVSGNTIYF.